A selection of T cell receptor beta chains follows, all from one sample in a study of shared clonotypes between healthy human individuals. The method was immunoSEQ multiplex PCR; TCRdb's version includes in-frame clones alone and lacks a portion of them. The sample lists approximately 99,000 clones; 68% were seen once. The specimen sequenced was memory CD8+ T cells sorted from blood. Receptors originate from a woman aged 30 to 39 in good health. The CDR3 runs from the conserved cysteine through the conserved F or W. A D gene is named only where the DNA matches it firmly. Only part of the rows carry a size: once, few, many, or a class if the clone is expanded.

TGTGCCAGCAGTGTTGGGAGAGCCTCTCTCTCTGGGGCCAACGTCCTGACTTTC CASSVGRASLSGANVLTF NA TRBJ2-6 18 NA TRBV2
TGTGCCAGCAGTGACCGAGGCGGGAGCTCCTACGAGCAGTACTTC CASSDRGGSSYEQYF TRBD2 TRBJ2-7 15 once TRBV2
TGTGCCAGCAGCTCATTAGCGGGAGTCTTTTACGAGCAGTACTTC CASSSLAGVFYEQYF TRBD2 TRBJ2-7 15 few TRBV7-8
TGTGCCAGCAGTGGGGGGCTTGATAACTATGGCTACACCTTC CASSGGLDNYGYTF NA TRBJ1-2 14 NA TRBV25-1
TGTGCCAGCAGTGTTTTTGGCGGGAGTTACTACAATGAGCAGTTCTTC CASSVFGGSYYNEQFF TRBD2 TRBJ2-1 16 NA TRBV6-1
TGTGCCAGCAGTTGGACAGGGGAAAGGGACTATGGCTACACCTTC CASSWTGERDYGYTF TRBD1 TRBJ1-2 15 NA TRBV28
TGTGCCAGCAGTGAGGGGTCTTCCCCCACAGATACGCAGTATTTT CASSEGSSPTDTQYF NA TRBJ2-3 15 NA TRBV6-4
TGTGCCTGGAGTGTACTCTGGGAATCTGGGGCCAACGTCCTGACTTTC CAWSVLWESGANVLTF NA TRBJ2-6 16 NA TRBV30
TGTGCCAGCCGACTTGAACAGGACAGGGGATGGAATGAGCAGTTCTTC CASRLEQDRGWNEQFF TRBD1 TRBJ2-1 16 NA TRBV2
TGTGCCAGCAGCCAAGATCGGAGCGGGAGCACAGATACGCAGTATTTT CASSQDRSGSTDTQYF NA TRBJ2-3 16 few TRBV4-2
TGTGCCAGCAGCTTAGGTGGTGGCACAGATACGCAGTATTTT CASSLGGGTDTQYF NA TRBJ2-3 14 NA TRBV11-2
TGTGCCAGCAGCGCGACCTACAGGGGACAGTACCAAGAGACCCAGTACTTC CASSATYRGQYQETQYF NA TRBJ2-5 17 once TRBV21-1
TGTGCCAGCAGTCCCCGGGCTTTCTCCTACGAGCAGTACTTC CASSPRAFSYEQYF NA TRBJ2-7 14 NA TRBV2
TGTGCCAGCAGTAAACTAGCGGCCTACAATGAGCAGTTCTTC CASSKLAAYNEQFF TRBD2 TRBJ2-1 14 NA TRBV2
TGCGCCAGCAGTCAACCCAGGGACATCATCTACGAGCAGTACTTC CASSQPRDIIYEQYF NA TRBJ2-7 15 NA TRBV23-1
TGTGCCAGCAGTTTAAATCTCGCAGCGTTTAATCAGCCCCAGCATTTT CASSLNLAAFNQPQHF NA TRBJ1-5 16 NA TRBV28
TGTGCCAGCAGTTTCGCCCCCCCAGATACGCAGTATTTT CASSFAPPDTQYF NA TRBJ2-3 13 NA TRBV27